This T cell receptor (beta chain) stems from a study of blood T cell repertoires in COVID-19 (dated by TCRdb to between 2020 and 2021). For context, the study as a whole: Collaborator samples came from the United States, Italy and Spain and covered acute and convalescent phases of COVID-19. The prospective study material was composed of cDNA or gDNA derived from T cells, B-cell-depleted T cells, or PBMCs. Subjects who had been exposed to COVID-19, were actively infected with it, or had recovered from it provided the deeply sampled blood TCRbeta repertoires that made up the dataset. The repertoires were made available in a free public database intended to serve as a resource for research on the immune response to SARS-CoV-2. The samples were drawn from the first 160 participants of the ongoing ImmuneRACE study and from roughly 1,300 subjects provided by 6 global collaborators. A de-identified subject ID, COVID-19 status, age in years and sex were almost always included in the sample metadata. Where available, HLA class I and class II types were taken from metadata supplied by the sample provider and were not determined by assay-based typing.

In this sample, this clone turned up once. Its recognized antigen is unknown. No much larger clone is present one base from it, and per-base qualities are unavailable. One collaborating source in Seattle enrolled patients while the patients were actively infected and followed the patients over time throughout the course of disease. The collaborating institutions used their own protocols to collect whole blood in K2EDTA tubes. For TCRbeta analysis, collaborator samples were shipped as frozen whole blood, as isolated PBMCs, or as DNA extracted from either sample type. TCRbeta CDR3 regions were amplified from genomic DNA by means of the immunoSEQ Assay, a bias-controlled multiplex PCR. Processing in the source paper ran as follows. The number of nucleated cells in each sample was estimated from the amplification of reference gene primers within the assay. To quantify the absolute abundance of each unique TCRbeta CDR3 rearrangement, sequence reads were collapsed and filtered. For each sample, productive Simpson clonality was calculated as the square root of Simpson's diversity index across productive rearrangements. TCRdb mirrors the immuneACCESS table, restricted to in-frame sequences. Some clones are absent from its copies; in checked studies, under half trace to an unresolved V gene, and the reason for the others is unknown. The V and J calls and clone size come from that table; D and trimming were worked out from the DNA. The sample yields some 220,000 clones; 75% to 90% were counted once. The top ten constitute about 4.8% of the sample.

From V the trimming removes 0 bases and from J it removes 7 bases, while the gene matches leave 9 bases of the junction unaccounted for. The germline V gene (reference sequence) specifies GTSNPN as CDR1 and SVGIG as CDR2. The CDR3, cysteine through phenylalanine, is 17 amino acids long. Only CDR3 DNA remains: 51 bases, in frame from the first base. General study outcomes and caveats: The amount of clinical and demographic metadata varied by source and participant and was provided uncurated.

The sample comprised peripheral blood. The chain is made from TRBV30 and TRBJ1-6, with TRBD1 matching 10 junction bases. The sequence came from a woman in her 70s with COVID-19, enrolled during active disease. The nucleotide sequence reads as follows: TGTGCCTGGAGTGTGGGGTCGACAGGGGGCAGAAATTCACCCCTCCACTTT. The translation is CAWSVGSTGGRNSPLHF.